These T cell receptor beta chains were read from a single sample in a study of cytomegalovirus exposure and HLA in healthy donors. Assay used: immunoSEQ multiplex PCR; TCRdb lists only in-frame clones, some missing. This sample has roughly 180,000 clones, with roughly 70% found just once. Sample: PBMCs. These receptors were obtained from a male donor in good health and CMV-seronegative. CDR3s include the opening cysteine and the closing phenylalanine or tryptophan.

v_gene,j_gene,len,CDR3aa
TRBV5-1,TRBJ2-1,16,CASSFTRDSSYNEQFF
TRBV11-2,TRBJ2-2,15,CASSLQRDLSLELFF
TRBV18,TRBJ1-2,20,CASSQHNPAIDRGRDYGYTF
TRBV19,TRBJ1-1,11,CASAWGPKAFF
TRBV5-4,TRBJ2-3,15,CASSLGLTGADTQYF
TRBV7-9,TRBJ2-5,12,CASSPGQETQYF
TRBV30,TRBJ2-1,15,CAWSVKLAGGNEQFF
TRBV11-2,TRBJ2-1,14,CASSLWSRSQEQFF
TRBV5-1,TRBJ1-4,15,CASSSTGATNEKLFF
TRBV28,TRBJ1-2,15,CASSFRQGAHYGYTF
TRBV5-8,TRBJ1-2,13,CASSLRGGAGYTF
TRBV6-1,TRBJ1-6,16,CASSEEGSSYNSPLHF
TRBV25-1,TRBJ1-1,17,CASSESRGAFGDTEAFF
TRBV30,TRBJ1-6,14,CAWSGDRGASPLHF
TRBV28,TRBJ2-1,14,CASSRTGNHNEQFF
TRBV29-1,TRBJ1-5,13,CSVRTDLNQPQHF
TRBV30,TRBJ1-4,13,CAWRWTGGGKLFF
TRBV2,TRBJ1-1,13,CASRDPTGTEAFF
TRBV7-2,TRBJ2-2,13,CASSLVDTGELFF
TRBV10-3,TRBJ2-3,14,CAISTTQGTDTQYF
TRBV28,TRBJ1-3,16,CASSAPGQSSGNTIYF
TRBV6-5,TRBJ1-5,13,CASSRQGYQPQHF
TRBV7-7,TRBJ2-1,15,CASSSIAGSYNEQFF
TRBV15,.,15,CATSRRGQGGYEQYF
TRBV6-5,TRBJ1-4,15,CASSYGGTVNEKLFF
TRBV11-2,TRBJ2-2,13,CASSLWGPGELFF
TRBV30,TRBJ1-2,12,CAWSRDSYGYTF
TRBV2,TRBJ1-4,15,CASSHRSGQGGKLFF
TRBV7-2,TRBJ2-5,12,CASSVMGRTQYF
TRBV15,TRBJ2-3,14,CATSRDQGRDTQYF
TRBV6-5,.,15,CASSYTTGGHYEQYF
TRBV15,TRBJ2-3,14,CATRAGPSTDTQYF
TRBV2,TRBJ1-1,13,CASKGTLNTEAFF
TRBV7-3,TRBJ2-3,17,CASSSPSRTGGPYTQYF
TRBV14,TRBJ2-1,17,CASSHPETSTSYNEQFF
TRBV7-9,TRBJ1-2,15,CASSRQGAANYGYTF
TRBV6-1,TRBJ2-6,15,CASREQKSGANVLTF
TRBV7-3,TRBJ2-1,20,CASSFVLPLLAVSSYNEQFF
TRBV29-1,TRBJ2-3,14,CSAESDNGIDTQYF
TRBV6-5,TRBJ2-1,15,CASSRTGVYHNEQFF
TRBV2,TRBJ1-2,14,CASIEQGPAYGYTF
TRBV7-2,TRBJ2-4,16,CASSPGALGAKNIQYF